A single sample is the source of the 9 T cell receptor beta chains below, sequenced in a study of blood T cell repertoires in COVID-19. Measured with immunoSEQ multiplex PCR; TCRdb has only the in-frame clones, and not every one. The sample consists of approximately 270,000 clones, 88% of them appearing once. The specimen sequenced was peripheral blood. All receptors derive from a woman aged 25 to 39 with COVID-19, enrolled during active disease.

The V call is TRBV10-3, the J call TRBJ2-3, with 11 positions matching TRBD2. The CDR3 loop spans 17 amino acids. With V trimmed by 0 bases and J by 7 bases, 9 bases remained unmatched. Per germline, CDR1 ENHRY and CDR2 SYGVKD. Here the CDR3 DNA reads TGTGCCATCAGTGAGTCGGGCCCTCTAGCGGGGGGCCATACGCAGTATTTT. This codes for CAISESGPLAGGHTQYF.

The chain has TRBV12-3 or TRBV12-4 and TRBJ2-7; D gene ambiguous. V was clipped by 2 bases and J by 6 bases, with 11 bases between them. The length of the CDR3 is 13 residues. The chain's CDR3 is CASSLMTGSEQYF. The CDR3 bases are TGTGCCAGCAGTTTAATGACTGGCTCCGAGCAGTACTTC.

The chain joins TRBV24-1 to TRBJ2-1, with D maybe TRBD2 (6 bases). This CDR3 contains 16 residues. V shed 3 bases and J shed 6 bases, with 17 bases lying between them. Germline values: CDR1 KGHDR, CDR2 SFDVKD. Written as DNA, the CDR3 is TGTGCCACCAGTGATCCGGGACTTAACGGGGGCAATGAGCAGTTCTTC. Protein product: CATSDPGLNGGNEQFF.

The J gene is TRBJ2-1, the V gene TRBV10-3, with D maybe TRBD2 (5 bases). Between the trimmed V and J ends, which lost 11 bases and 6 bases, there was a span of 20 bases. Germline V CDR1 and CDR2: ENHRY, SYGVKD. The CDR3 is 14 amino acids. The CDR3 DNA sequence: TGTGCCTCCCGAACCACTAGTGACGGCAATGAGCAGTTCTTC. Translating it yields CASRTTSDGNEQFF.

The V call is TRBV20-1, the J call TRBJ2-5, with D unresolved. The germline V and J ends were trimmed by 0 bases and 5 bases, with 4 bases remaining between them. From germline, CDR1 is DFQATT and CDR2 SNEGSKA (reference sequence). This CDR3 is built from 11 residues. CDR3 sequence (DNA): TGCAGTGCTAGAGATCGGGAGACCCAGTACTTC. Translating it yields CSARDRETQYF.

The CDR3 loop is CASSAGRTSTDTQYF. The CDR3 DNA follows: TGTGCCAGCAGTGCAGGGCGAACTAGCACAGATACGCAGTATTTT. The gene calls are TRBV6-4 and TRBJ2-3, with D possibly being TRBD1 (5 bases). The V end was cut by 4 bases, the J end by 0 bases, with 11 bases between. Germline values: CDR1 MRHNA, CDR2 SNTAGT. The CDR3 loop spans 15 amino acids.

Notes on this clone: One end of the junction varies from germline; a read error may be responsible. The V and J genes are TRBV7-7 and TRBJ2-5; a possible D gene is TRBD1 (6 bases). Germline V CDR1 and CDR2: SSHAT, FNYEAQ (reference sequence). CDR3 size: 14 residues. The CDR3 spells CASSLAGQQETQYF. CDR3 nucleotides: TGTGCTAGCAGCTTAGCTGGACAGCAAGAGACCCAGTACTTC.

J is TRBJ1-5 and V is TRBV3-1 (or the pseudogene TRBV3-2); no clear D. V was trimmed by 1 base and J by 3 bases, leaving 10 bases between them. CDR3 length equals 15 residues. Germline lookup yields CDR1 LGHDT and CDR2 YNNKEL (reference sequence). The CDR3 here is CASSQAGDYNQPQHF. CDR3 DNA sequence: TGTGCCAGCAGCCAAGCGGGAGACTACAATCAGCCCCAGCATTTT.

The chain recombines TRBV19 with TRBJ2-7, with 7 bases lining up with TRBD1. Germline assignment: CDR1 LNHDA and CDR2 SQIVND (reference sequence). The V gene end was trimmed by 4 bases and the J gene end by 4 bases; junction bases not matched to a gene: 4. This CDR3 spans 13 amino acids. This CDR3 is CASSTGTEYEQYF. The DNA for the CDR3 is TGTGCCAGTAGTACCGGGACAGAATACGAGCAGTACTTC.